These 5 T cell receptor beta chains share one sample of origin, sequenced in a study of T cell repertoires in ileal Crohn's disease. Some clones are missing from TCRdb's copy, which holds only in-frame ones; the method was immunoSEQ multiplex PCR. Of 130 to 150 clones listed, about 60% were seen once; the top ten hold around 42%. The sorted cells were lamina propria lymphocytes from surgical specimens, first isolated by density gradient. Sequencing was carried out using CD8+ T cells sorted from the ileum. All receptors derive from an adult with Crohn's disease.

The chain joins TRBV7-4 to TRBJ1-1; D gene uncertain. This CDR3 spans 17 amino acids. The V end was cut by 3 bases, the J end by 0 bases, with 17 bases between. CDR1 and CDR2 (germline): SGHVT, SQSDAQ. The CDR3 coding sequence is TGTGCCAGCAGCTTTTTTCCCCGTGTGTCTTTGAACACTGAAGCTTTCTTT. Protein product: CASSFFPRVSLNTEAFF.

This sequence joins TRBV6-5 and TRBJ2-7, with 8 bases that match TRBD2. CDR1 is MNHEY, CDR2 SVGAGI, per germline. There are 16 residues in the CDR3. After removal of 0 bases from V and 3 bases from J, the junction contained 7 bases not matched to a gene. CDR3 in amino acids: CASSYSSGRAVYEQYF. In DNA form, the CDR3 reads TGTGCCAGCAGTTACTCTTCCGGGAGGGCCGTCTACGAGCAGTACTTC.

The chain carries TRBV10-1 and TRBJ2-5; the D is unclear. Germline V gives CDR1 WNHNN, CDR2 SYGVQD (reference sequence). V was pared by 2 bases and J by 0 bases, with 7 bases between. The CDR3 spans 14 residues. The CDR3 spells CASSETGYQETQYF. The CDR3 nucleotides are TGCGCCAGCAGTGAGACCGGGTACCAAGAGACCCAGTACTTC.

J is TRBJ1-1 and V is TRBV7-4; D not certain. The germline V and J ends were trimmed by 1 base and 0 bases, with 9 bases remaining between them. Germline CDR1 is SGHVT and CDR2 is SQSDAQ. The CDR3 loop spans 15 amino acids. In DNA form, the CDR3 reads TGTGCCAGCAGCTTAGACGAGGGTATGAACACTGAAGCTTTCTTT. Translation: CASSLDEGMNTEAFF.

The CDR3: CASSDRGPDTQYF. CDR3 DNA: TGCGCCAGCAGTGACAGGGGGCCAGATACGCAGTATTTT. The chain has TRBV5-1 and TRBJ2-3; 10 bases match TRBD1. Germline CDR1 is SGHRS and CDR2 is YFSETQ. The CDR3 covers 13 residues. V was clipped by 5 bases and J by 4 bases; unmatched bases: 1.